This T cell receptor beta chain was identified during a study of neurological immune-mediated disorders. This CDR3 comprises 20 residues. V was cut by 0 bases and J by 0 bases, with 21 bases left in between. The germline V gene encodes CDR1 LNHNV and CDR2 YYDKDF (reference sequence). This clonotype was picked up many times. From the 5' RACE reads, TCRdb called clonotypes with MiXCR, one entry per CDR3 protein. The table records some 43,000 distinct CDR3 sequences, about 2.5% of them present only once. This receptor was identified in a man between 25 and 39 years old with multiple sclerosis. Material for sequencing was PBMCs. V usage is TRBV15 and J usage is TRBJ2-4; D ambiguous. DNA of the CDR3: TGTGCCACCAGCAGAGATCGTGGGGTGGCTGGGCGTTTAGCCAAAAACATTCAGTACTTC. This translates into CATSRDRGVAGRLAKNIQYF.